Included here is one TCR beta chain sequence, with context. Its cognate antigen has yet to be identified. Per-nucleotide qualities are absent, and no much larger clonotype sits a single base away. The data stem from a study of T cells in narcolepsy (dated by TCRdb to about 2018). General notes on the study: The study enrolled patients with narcolepsy type 1 or type 2 (NT1, NT2) together with healthy control donors. To look for autoreactive T cells in narcolepsy patients that target self-antigens of hypocretin neurons (hypocretin, TRIB2), the study used TCR Vbeta sequencing to follow clonotypes in blood and CSF. General study outcomes and caveats: HCRT-specific and TRIB2-specific autoreactive clonotypes were highlighted in plots that compared CD4+ T cell clonotypes in CSF versus blood from the same patient. According to the report, autoreactive clonotypes were detected serially in the blood of the same patients and of different patients, but not in healthy controls. Certain blood memory CD4+ repertoires from patients and controls had no sequences that matched autoreactive T cell clones. Numbers of sequenced blood memory CD4+ clonotypes were comparable, with averages of some 40,000 in patients and 33,354 in controls.

Counted from cysteine to phenylalanine, this CDR3 has 14 amino acids. CDR3 DNA is the only sequence kept; it has 42 bases, read in frame from the first base. Trimming at the junction amounts to 4 bases on V and 2 bases on J, and the germline ends lie 10 bases apart. Taken from the germline V gene, the CDR1 and CDR2 loops are SNHLY and FYNNEI. Memory CD4+ T cells were sorted ex vivo from peripheral blood of narcolepsy patients and healthy controls for TCR Vbeta sequencing. The library was generated by the immunoSEQ multiplex PCR assay. TCRdb limited this immuneACCESS table to in-frame rearrangements with V and J called. A share of clones is missing; checked studies link under half to unresolved V genes, and the rest is unexplained. The sample yields about 33,000 clones; about nine tenths were counted once. Together, the top ten hold roughly 1.2% of the sample.

The chain was built from TRBV2 and TRBJ2-3; too little of a D gene remains to name it. Source material: CD45RA- memory CD4+ T cells from PBMCs. The cell subset or site label for this specimen denotes: memory T cells sorted ex vivo from peripheral blood. The receptor comes from a human donor with narcolepsy. At the DNA level, the sequence is TGTGCCAGCAGTGTACAAGGAATCACAGATACGCAGTATTTT. This sequence encodes CASSVQGITDTQYF.